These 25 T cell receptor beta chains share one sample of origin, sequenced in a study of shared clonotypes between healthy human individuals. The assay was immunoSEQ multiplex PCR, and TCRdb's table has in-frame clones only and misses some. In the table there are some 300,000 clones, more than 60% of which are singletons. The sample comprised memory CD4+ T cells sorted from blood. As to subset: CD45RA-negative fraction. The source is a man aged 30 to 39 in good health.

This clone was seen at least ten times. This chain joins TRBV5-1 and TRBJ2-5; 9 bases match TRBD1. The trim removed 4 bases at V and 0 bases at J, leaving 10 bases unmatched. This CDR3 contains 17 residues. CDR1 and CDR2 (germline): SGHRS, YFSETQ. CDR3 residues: CASSPGGRQGDQETQYF. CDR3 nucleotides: TGCGCCAGCAGCCCCGGGGGCAGACAGGGGGACCAAGAGACCCAGTACTTC.

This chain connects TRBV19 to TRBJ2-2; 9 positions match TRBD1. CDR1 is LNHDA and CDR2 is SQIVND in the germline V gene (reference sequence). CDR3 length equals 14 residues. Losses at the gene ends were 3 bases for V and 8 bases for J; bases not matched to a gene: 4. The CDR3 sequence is CASSIHRGQGELFF. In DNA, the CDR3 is TGTGCCAGTAGTATTCACAGGGGGCAAGGGGAGCTGTTTTTT.

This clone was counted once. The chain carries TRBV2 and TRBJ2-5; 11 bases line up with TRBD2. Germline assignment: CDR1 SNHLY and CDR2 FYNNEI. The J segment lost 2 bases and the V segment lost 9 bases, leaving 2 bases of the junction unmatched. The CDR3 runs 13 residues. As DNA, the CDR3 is TGTGCCAGTGGGACTAGCGGACAAGAGACCCAGTACTTC. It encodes CASGTSGQETQYF.

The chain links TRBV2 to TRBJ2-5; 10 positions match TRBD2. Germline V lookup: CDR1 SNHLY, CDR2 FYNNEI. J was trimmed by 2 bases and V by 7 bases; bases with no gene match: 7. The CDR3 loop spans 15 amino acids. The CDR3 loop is CASKAGGPYQETQYF. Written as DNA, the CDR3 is TGTGCCAGCAAAGCGGGAGGGCCGTATCAAGAGACCCAGTACTTC.

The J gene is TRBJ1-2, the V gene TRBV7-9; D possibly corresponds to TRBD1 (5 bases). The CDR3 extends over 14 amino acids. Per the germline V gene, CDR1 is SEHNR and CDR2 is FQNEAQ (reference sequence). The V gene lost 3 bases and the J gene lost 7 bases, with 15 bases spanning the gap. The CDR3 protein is CASSLSPGGGGYTF. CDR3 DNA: TGTGCCAGCAGCTTGTCCCCCGGGGGGGGTGGCTACACCTTC.

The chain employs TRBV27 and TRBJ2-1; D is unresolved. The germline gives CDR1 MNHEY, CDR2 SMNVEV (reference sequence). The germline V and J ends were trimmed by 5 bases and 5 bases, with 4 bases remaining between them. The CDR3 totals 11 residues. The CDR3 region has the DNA TGTGCCAGCAGTCGAAACAATGAGCAGTTCTTC. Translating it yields CASSRNNEQFF.

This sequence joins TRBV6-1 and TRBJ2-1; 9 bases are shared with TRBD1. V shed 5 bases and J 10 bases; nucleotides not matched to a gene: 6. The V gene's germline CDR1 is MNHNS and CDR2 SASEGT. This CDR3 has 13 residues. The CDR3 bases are TGTGCCAGCAGTCCCACCGGGACAGGGGAGCAGTTCTTC. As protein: CASSPTGTGEQFF.

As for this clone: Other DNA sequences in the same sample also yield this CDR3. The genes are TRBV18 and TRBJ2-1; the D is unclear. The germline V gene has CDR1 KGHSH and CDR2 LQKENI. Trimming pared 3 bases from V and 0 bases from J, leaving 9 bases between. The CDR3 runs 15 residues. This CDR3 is CASSPDQSSYNEQFF. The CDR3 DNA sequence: TGTGCCAGCTCACCGGATCAGAGCTCCTACAATGAGCAGTTCTTC.

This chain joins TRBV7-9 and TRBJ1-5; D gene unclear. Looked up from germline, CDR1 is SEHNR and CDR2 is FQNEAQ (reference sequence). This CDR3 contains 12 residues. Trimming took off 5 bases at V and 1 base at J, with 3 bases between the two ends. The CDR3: CASSPSNQPQHF. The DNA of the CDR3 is TGTGCCAGCAGCCCCAGCAATCAGCCCCAGCATTTT.

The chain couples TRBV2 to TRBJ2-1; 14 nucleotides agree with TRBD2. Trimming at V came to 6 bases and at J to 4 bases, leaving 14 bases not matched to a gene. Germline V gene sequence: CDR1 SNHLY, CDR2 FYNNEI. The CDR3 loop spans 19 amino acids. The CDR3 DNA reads TGTGCCAGCAGCCTCGGGACTAGCGGGAGAGTGGGTGGTTACAATGAGCAGTTCTTC. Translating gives CASSLGTSGRVGGYNEQFF.

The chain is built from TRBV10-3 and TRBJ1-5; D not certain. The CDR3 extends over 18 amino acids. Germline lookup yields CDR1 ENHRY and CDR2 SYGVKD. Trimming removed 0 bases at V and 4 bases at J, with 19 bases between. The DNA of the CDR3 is TGTGCCATCAGTGAGTCGAGTGCGGCCGGACCAAAGAATCAGCCCCAGCATTTT. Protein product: CAISESSAAGPKNQPQHF.

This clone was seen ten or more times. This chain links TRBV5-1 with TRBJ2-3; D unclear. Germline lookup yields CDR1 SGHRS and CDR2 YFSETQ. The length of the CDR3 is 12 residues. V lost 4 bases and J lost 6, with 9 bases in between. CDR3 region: CASSGTGDTQYF. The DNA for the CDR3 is TGCGCCAGCAGCGGCACGGGTGATACGCAGTATTTT.

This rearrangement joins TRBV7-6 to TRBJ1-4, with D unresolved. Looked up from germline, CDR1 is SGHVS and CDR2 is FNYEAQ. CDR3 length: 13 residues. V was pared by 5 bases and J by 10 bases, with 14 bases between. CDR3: CASSTTRGGKLFF. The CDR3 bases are TGTGCCAGCAGCACAACCCGTGGTGGAAAACTGTTTTTT.

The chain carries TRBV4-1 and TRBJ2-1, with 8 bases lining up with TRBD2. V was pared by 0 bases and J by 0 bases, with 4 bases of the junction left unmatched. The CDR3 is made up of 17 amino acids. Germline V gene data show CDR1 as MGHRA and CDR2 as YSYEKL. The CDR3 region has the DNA TGCGCCAGCAGCCAAGAGAGCGGGGGCTACTCCTACAATGAGCAGTTCTTC. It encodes CASSQESGGYSYNEQFF.

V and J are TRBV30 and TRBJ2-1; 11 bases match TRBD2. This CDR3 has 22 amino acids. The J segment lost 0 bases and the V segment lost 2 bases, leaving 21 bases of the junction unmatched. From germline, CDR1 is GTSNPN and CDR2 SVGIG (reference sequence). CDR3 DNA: TGTGCCTGGAGTCCGACAAAAGGGACTAGCGGTATAAGAGGAAGCTCCTACAATGAGCAGTTCTTC. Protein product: CAWSPTKGTSGIRGSSYNEQFF.

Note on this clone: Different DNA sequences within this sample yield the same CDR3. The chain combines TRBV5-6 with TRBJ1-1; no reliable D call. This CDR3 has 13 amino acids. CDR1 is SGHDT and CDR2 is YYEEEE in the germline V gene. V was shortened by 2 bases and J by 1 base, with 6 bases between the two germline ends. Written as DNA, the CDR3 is TGTGCCAGCAGCTTCGGAGGGAACACTGAAGCTTTCTTT. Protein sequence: CASSFGGNTEAFF.

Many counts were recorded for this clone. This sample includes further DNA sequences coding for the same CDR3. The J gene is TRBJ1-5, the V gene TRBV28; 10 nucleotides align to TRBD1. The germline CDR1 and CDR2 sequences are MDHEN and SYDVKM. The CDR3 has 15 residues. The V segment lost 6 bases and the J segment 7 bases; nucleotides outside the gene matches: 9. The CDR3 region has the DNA TGTGCCAGCAGCCAAAAGGGACAGGGGCGGCAGCCCCAGCATTTT. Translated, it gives CASSQKGQGRQPQHF.

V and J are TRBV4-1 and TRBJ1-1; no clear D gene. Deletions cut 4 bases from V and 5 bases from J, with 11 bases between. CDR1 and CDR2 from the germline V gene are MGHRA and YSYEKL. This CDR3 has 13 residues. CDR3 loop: CASSRDMTTEAFF. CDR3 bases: TGCGCCAGCAGCCGAGATATGACAACTGAAGCTTTCTTT.

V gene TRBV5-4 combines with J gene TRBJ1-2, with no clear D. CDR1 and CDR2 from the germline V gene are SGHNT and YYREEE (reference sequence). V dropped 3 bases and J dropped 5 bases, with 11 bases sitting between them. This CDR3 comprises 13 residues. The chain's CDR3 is CASSWKEEYGYTF. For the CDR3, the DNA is TGTGCCAGCAGCTGGAAGGAGGAGTATGGCTACACCTTC.

CDR3 DNA: TGCGCCAGCAGTGAGGCGGGAGCTAGCCGTTTCGAGCAGTACTTC. Translating gives CASSEAGASRFEQYF. The chain links TRBV10-2 to TRBJ2-7; the match to TRBD2 covers 7 bases. Germline CDR1 is WSHSY and CDR2 is SAAADI. The CDR3 extends over 15 amino acids. J gave up 6 bases and V 2 bases, and 10 bases lay outside the gene matches.

CDR3 DNA sequence: TGCGCCAGCAGCTTGGAGGGCCCCTTCTCTGGAAACACCATATATTTT. It encodes CASSLEGPFSGNTIYF. The chain recombines TRBV5-1 with TRBJ1-3; D not resolved. CDR3 length: 16 residues. Trimming took off 0 bases at V and 0 bases at J, with 10 bases between the two ends. Germline values: CDR1 SGHRS, CDR2 YFSETQ.

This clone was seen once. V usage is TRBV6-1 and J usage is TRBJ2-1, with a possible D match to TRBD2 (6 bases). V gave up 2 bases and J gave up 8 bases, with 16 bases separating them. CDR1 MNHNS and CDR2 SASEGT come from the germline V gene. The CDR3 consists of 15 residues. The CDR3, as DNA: TGTGCCAGCAGTGAATTTGGGGGGACCACGGATGAGCAGTTCTTC. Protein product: CASSEFGGTTDEQFF.

The CDR3 spells CAWSVPPGPYEQYF. The CDR3 coding sequence is TGTGCCTGGAGTGTACCGCCGGGACCCTACGAGCAGTACTTC. This chain links TRBV30 with TRBJ2-7; D may be TRBD1 or TRBD2 (5 bases each). Germline CDR1 reads GTSNPN; CDR2 reads SVGIG (reference sequence). This CDR3 contains 14 residues. Deletions cut 0 bases from V and 2 bases from J, with 11 bases between. Based on the CDR3 plus reference TRBV30 and TRBJ2-7, the full variable domain is SQTIHQWPATLVQPVGSPLSLECTVEGTSNPNLYWYRQAAGRGLQLLFYSVGIGQISSEVPQNLSASRPQDRQFILSSKKLLLSDSGFYLCAWSVPPGPYEQYFGPGTRLTVT.

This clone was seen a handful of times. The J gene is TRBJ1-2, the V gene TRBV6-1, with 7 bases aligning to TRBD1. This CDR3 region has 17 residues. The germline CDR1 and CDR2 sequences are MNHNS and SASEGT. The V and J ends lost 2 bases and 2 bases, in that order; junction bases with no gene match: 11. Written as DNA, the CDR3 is TGTGCCAGCAGTGAACGTTTAGGTTCGGGACAGAACTATGGCTACACCTTC. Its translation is CASSERLGSGQNYGYTF.

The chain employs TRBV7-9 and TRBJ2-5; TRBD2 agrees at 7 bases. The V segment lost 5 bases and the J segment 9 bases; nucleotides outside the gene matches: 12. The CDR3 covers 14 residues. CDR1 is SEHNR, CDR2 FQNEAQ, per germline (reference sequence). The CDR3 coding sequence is TGTGCCAGCAGCGACGGGGGAGGGAGGGAGGCCCAGTACTTC. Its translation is CASSDGGGREAQYF.